This TCR beta chain was observed in a study of blood T cell repertoires in COVID-19 (dated by TCRdb to about 2020). Notes on the research overall: The collaborator samples originated in the United States, Italy and Spain and spanned the acute and convalescent phases of COVID-19. The material from the prospective study consisted of cDNA or gDNA derived from T cells, B-cell-depleted T cells, or PBMCs. Deeply sampled blood TCRbeta repertoires from subjects exposed to, actively infected with, or recovered from COVID-19 were included in the dataset. A freely available public database, intended as a resource for researchers studying the immune response to SARS-CoV-2, is where the repertoires were released. Samples came from the ongoing ImmuneRACE study (first 160 participants) plus 1,254 subjects from 6 global collaborators. Nearly every sample came with metadata listing a de-identified subject ID, COVID-19 status, age in years and sex. Where HLA class I and class II types were available, the types were taken from metadata supplied by the sample provider, not from assay-based typing. The study at large found these results: The amount of clinical and demographic metadata varied by source and participant and was provided uncurated.

Collaborating institutions collected whole blood in K2EDTA tubes following their own protocols. For TCRbeta analysis, collaborators shipped samples as frozen whole blood, isolated PBMCs, or DNA extracted from either of those sample types. Trimmed from V: 6 bases; trimmed from J: 4 bases; junction bases lacking a gene match: 3. CDR3 length: 14 amino acids, cysteine to phenylalanine. The kept DNA is CDR3 alone, 42 bases in frame from the first base. The germline V gene specifies MNHEY as CDR1 and SVGAGI as CDR2. On this clone itself: Its antigen specificity is not known. No base quality information exists; no much larger clone differs at one position.

TCRbeta CDR3 regions were amplified from genomic DNA by means of the immunoSEQ Assay, a bias-controlled multiplex PCR. Per the original workflow: The number of nucleated cells in each sample was estimated by amplification of reference gene primers within the assay. Sequence reads were collapsed and filtered to measure the absolute abundance of every unique TCRbeta CDR3 rearrangement. For each sample, productive Simpson clonality was calculated as the square root of Simpson's diversity index over productive rearrangements. Held by TCRdb, this immuneACCESS table contains in-frame sequences only and omits some clones. Under half of the omission traces to an unresolved V gene where checked; the cause of the rest is unknown. The V and J calls and clone size were taken over from that table, and D and trimming were inferred from the DNA. Present in this sample are 77,000 or so clones, roughly 80% of which were seen just once. Together, the top ten hold 5% to 6.5% of the sample.

Specimen: peripheral blood. The chain is made from TRBV6-5 and TRBJ1-4; TRBD1 fits 9 bases in the junction. The sequence was obtained from a woman aged 55-75 years with acute or convalescent COVID-19. CDR3 sequence: CASRPGQGNEKLFF. The sequenced DNA: TGTGCCAGCAGACCGGGACAGGGTAATGAAAAACTGTTTTTT.